This T cell receptor (beta chain) was retrieved from a study of blood T cell repertoires in COVID-19. Study overall: Acute and convalescent COVID-19 samples came from the United States, Italy and Spain.

Germline lookup yields CDR1 MNHEY and CDR2 SMNVEV (reference sequence). Trimming at V came to 6 bases and at J to 7 bases, leaving 5 bases not matched to a gene. This CDR3 contains 13 residues. In the original processing: Nucleated cell number was recorded as an estimate derived from reference gene primer amplification. Sequencing used immunoSEQ multiplex PCR; TCRdb keeps in-frame clones, though not all of them. The DNA gave D and trimming, while V, J and clone size come from that table. Of 140,000 or so clones listed, over 80% were seen once; the top ten hold 37%. This receptor was identified in a man aged 50 or older who had recovered from COVID-19. Specimen: peripheral blood. The chain couples TRBV27 to TRBJ2-3; 9 bases line up with TRBD2. The CDR3: CASRRGGDNTQYF. The DNA for the CDR3 is TGTGCCAGCAGGCGGGGGGGAGATAATACGCAGTATTTT.